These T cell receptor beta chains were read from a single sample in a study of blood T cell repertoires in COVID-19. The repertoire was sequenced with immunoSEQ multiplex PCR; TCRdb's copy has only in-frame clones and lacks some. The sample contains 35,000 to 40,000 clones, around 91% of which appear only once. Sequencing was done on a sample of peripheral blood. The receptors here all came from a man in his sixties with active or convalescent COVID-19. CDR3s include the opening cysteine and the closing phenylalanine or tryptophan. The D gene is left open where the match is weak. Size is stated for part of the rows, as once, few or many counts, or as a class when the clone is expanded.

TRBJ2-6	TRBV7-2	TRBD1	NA	CASSRLGQEAASGANVLTF	TGTGCCAGCAGTCGACTTGGACAGGAAGCCGCCTCTGGGGCCAACGTCCTGACTTTC
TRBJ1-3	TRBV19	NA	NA	CASSIGEWTPGNTIYF	TGTGCCAGTAGTATAGGGGAATGGACTCCTGGAAACACCATATATTTT
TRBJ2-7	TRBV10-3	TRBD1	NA	CAISESTGTYEQYF	TGTGCCATCAGTGAGTCGACAGGGACCTACGAGCAGTACTTC
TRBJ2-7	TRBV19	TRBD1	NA	CASSTYGTADSYEQYF	TGTGCCAGTAGTACCTACGGGACAGCCGACTCCTACGAGCAGTACTTC
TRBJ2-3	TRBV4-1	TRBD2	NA	CASSQAGGSVDTQYF	TGCGCCAGCAGCCAAGCGGGCGGGAGTGTAGATACGCAGTATTTT
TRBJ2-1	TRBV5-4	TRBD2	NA	CASSLVAGPYNEQFF	TGTGCCAGCAGCTTGGTAGCGGGACCCTACAATGAGCAGTTCTTC
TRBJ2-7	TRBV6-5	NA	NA	CASYPDPGSYEQYF	TGTGCCAGCTACCCGGACCCGGGGTCCTACGAGCAGTACTTC
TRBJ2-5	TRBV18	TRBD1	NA	CASSPSGQGETQYF	TGTGCCAGCTCACCATCCGGACAGGGAGAGACCCAGTACTTC
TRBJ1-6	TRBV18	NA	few	CASSPGDKYNSPLHF	TGTGCCAGCTCACCGGGGGACAAGTATAATTCACCCCTCCACTTT
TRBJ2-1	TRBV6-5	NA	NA	CASSYRGFDEQFF	TGTGCCAGCAGTTACCGAGGGTTTGATGAGCAGTTCTTC
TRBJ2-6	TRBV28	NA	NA	CASSLPGSGANVLTF	TGTGCCAGCAGTTTACCCGGCTCTGGGGCCAACGTCCTGACTTTC